This T cell receptor (beta chain) was sequenced during a study of human T cells and chemical hapten exposure. Time point given: patch test 1, 2 weeks after DPC sensitization. The treatment denotes: therapeutic diphenylcyclopropenone sensitization with weekly scalp DPC. TCRdb called the RACE reads again in MiXCR, with one record for every CDR3 protein. This table has approximately 49,000 distinct CDR3 sequences, around 9.3% appearing once. The V gene lost 0 bases and the J gene lost 7 bases, with 11 bases spanning the gap. CDR3 length equals 14 residues. From germline, CDR1 is SGDLS and CDR2 YYNGEE. This specimen consisted of whole blood, obtained in connection with sensitization to the hapten diphenylcyclopropenone (DPC). This receptor was taken from a woman between 45 and 65 years old with alopecia areata. Some clones in this sample may be carry-over from other donors' samples. The V and J genes are TRBV9 and TRBJ2-1; maybe TRBD1 (5 bases). The DNA of the CDR3 is TGTGCCAGCAGCGTAGTCGGCAGGGTAAATGAGCAGTTCTTC. Its protein is CASSVVGRVNEQFF.